The 32 T cell receptor beta chains listed next were all sequenced from one sample in a study of T cells in Graves' hyperthyroidism and ophthalmopathy. Authors of the study amplified TCR beta CDR3 regions from RNA transcripts. With the HTBI primer set, the TCR CDR3 went through a first round of RT-PCR. TCRdb fed the multiplex PCR reads into MiXCR, producing one record per CDR3 protein. There are approximately 700,000 distinct CDR3 sequences in the sample; 45% occur only once, and less than 9% lies in the top ten. Sequences were obtained from peripheral blood or thyroid tissue (not recorded which). These receptors were collected from an adult man with Graves' disease, either hyperthyroidism or ophthalmopathy (not recorded which).

The J gene is TRBJ2-3, the V gene TRBV19; D is undetermined. Per the germline V gene, CDR1 is LNHDA and CDR2 is SQIVND (reference sequence). CDR3 size: 11 residues. Trimming stripped 4 bases from V and 6 bases from J, with 5 bases between. The CDR3 loop reads CASSTTDTQYF. The CDR3 coding sequence is TGTGCCAGTAGTACGACGGATACGCAGTATTTT.

The V gene is TRBV20-1, the J gene TRBJ1-2; weak D call: TRBD1 (6 bases). Germline values: CDR1 DFQATT, CDR2 SNEGSKA (reference sequence). The CDR3 extends over 14 amino acids. Deletions cut 6 bases from V and 1 base from J, with 15 bases between. The DNA for the CDR3 is TGCAGTGCCAGCCACACAGGGCTTAACTATGGCTACACCTTC. Translated: CSASHTGLNYGYTF.

The rearrangement links TRBV7-9 to TRBJ2-5; the match to TRBD2 covers 12 bases. Germline-derived CDR1 and CDR2 are SEHNR and FQNEAQ (reference sequence). V dropped 1 base and J dropped 4; count of bases not matched to a gene: 4. The CDR3 has 16 amino acids. As DNA, the CDR3 is TGTGCCAGCAGCTTAGGGACTAGCGGGGAAGGAGAGACCCAGTACTTC. Amino acids: CASSLGTSGEGETQYF.

In this sample, this clonotype turned up many times. The chain combines TRBV20-1 with TRBJ2-6; D is undetermined. CDR3 length: 14 amino acids. Deletions cut 3 bases from V and 2 bases from J, with 8 bases between. Germline CDR1 and CDR2: DFQATT and SNEGSKA (reference sequence). The CDR3 is CSASSGAGANVLTF. The CDR3 nucleotides are TGCAGTGCTAGTTCTGGTGCTGGGGCCAACGTCCTGACTTTC.

This clonotype was counted between two and nine times. This chain connects TRBV10-3 to TRBJ2-3; possibly TRBD2 for D (6 bases). The CDR3 is 13 residues long. V lost 3 bases and J 6 bases, leaving 10 bases between the germline ends. Germline loops: CDR1 ENHRY, CDR2 SYGVKD. The CDR3 nucleotides read TGTGCCATCAGTGAAGGGAGCGGGGATACGCAGTATTTT. Translation gives CAISEGSGDTQYF.

This clonotype was seen just once. The V call is TRBV7-3, the J call TRBJ2-2; D is possibly TRBD1 (6 bases). Trimming removed 6 bases from V and 1 base from J, with 15 bases in between. CDR3 size: 16 residues. Germline V gives CDR1 SGHTA, CDR2 FQGTGA. The CDR3 protein is CASRQTGAGNTGELFF. The DNA of the CDR3 is TGTGCCAGCAGACAGACAGGCGCAGGGAACACCGGGGAGCTGTTTTTT.

The J gene is TRBJ2-5, the V gene TRBV20-1; the D is unclear. The V gene lost 1 base and the J gene lost 5 bases, with 8 bases spanning the gap. The CDR3 loop spans 12 amino acids. CDR1 DFQATT and CDR2 SNEGSKA come from the germline V gene (reference sequence). The DNA of the CDR3 is TGCAGTGCTAGAGTCGCGTGGGAGACCCAGTACTTC. This gives the protein CSARVAWETQYF.

The gene calls are TRBV12-3 or TRBV12-4 and TRBJ2-2; D is tentatively TRBD1 or TRBD2 (6 bases each). The CDR3 is 14 residues long. With 5 bases removed from V and 7 bases from J, the gap between germline ends came to 14 bases. The CDR3 DNA is TGTGCCAGCAGTCTACGGGGGCGTGACGGGGAGCTGTTTTTT. The encoded protein is CASSLRGRDGELFF.

This clonotype has more than one count but fewer than ten. The genes are TRBV19 and TRBJ1-2, with 8 nucleotides matching TRBD1. CDR1 and CDR2 from the germline V gene are LNHDA and SQIVND (reference sequence). Losses at the gene ends were 3 bases for V and 4 bases for J; bases not matched to a gene: 16. The CDR3 length is 18 residues. The CDR3: CASSIRSGRQGATYGYTF. For the CDR3, the DNA is TGTGCCAGTAGTATCCGCTCTGGGCGGCAGGGGGCTACCTATGGCTACACCTTC.

This clonotype was seen at least ten times. This chain links TRBV2 with TRBJ1-2; D gene uncertain. Per the germline V gene, CDR1 is SNHLY and CDR2 is FYNNEI. The CDR3 has 15 amino acids. V was cut by 2 bases and J by 5 bases, with 15 bases left in between. The CDR3 is CASSEYGRNPYGYTF. CDR3 DNA: TGTGCCAGCAGTGAATATGGCAGGAACCCTTATGGCTACACCTTC.

Comments on this clonotype: This may be a read error: a much more frequent sequence differs by one nucleotide. The V and J genes are TRBV24-1 and TRBJ2-7, with D unresolved. The germline gives CDR1 KGHDR, CDR2 SFDVKD. The CDR3 is 10 residues long. V was pared by 6 bases and J by 2 bases, with 1 base between. The CDR3, as DNA: TGTGCCACCAGTACCTACGAGCAGTACTTC. It encodes CATSTYEQYF.

This clonotype turned up a few times. The CDR3 DNA reads as TGTGCCACCAGTGATTCGGGGGGCGGCTCTGGAAACACCATATATTTT. Its protein product is CATSDSGGGSGNTIYF. This chain uses TRBV24-1 with TRBJ1-3; possible D gene TRBD1, 6 bases. The ends were cut back, 2 bases at V and 0 bases at J, with 10 bases in the middle. This CDR3 contains 16 residues. Germline V gene data show CDR1 as KGHDR and CDR2 as SFDVKD.

In regard to this clonotype: This may be a read error: a much more frequent sequence differs by one nucleotide. The gene calls are TRBV20-1 and TRBJ1-6; no reliable D call. Germline V gene data show CDR1 as DFQATT and CDR2 as SNEGSKA (reference sequence). This CDR3 comprises 13 residues. With 0 bases removed from V and 7 bases from J, the gap between germline ends came to 7 bases. CDR3 sequence: CSAREDRNSPLHF. Written as DNA, the CDR3 is TGCAGTGCTAGAGAGGACCGAAATTCACCCCTCCACTTT.

This sequence joins TRBV7-8 and TRBJ2-7; a weak D match, TRBD1 (6 bases). Germline V CDR1 and CDR2: SGHVS, FQNEAQ. V was trimmed by 5 bases and J by 3 bases, leaving 20 bases between them. There are 16 residues in the CDR3. The CDR3 protein is CASSQELQGYYYEQYF. In DNA, the CDR3 is TGTGCCAGCAGCCAAGAATTACAGGGCTATTACTACGAGCAGTACTTC.

CDR3 nucleotide sequence: TGTGCCACCAGCCCAGTCCCGGGACTAGCGGGAGCTTTCCCCTACGAGCAGTACTTC. Encoded protein: CATSPVPGLAGAFPYEQYF. The chain recombines TRBV15 with TRBJ2-7; TRBD2 agrees at 14 bases. The V segment lost 5 bases and the J segment 2 bases; nucleotides outside the gene matches: 14. The CDR3 consists of 19 residues. Germline lookup yields CDR1 LNHNV and CDR2 YYDKDF (reference sequence).

The V call is TRBV7-8, the J call TRBJ1-1, with 11 nucleotides matching TRBD1. In germline, CDR1 is SGHVS, CDR2 FQNEAQ. The CDR3 totals 16 residues. The V and J ends lost 1 base and 4 bases, in that order; junction bases with no gene match: 5. In DNA, the CDR3 is TGTGCCAGCAGCTTAGGGGACAGGGGGTTGTTCACTGAAGCTTTCTTT. This translates into CASSLGDRGLFTEAFF.

The chain links TRBV11-1 to TRBJ1-4; 7 bases are shared with TRBD1. Trimming cost V 5 bases and J 3 bases; bases outside gene matches: 6. Germline loops: CDR1 SGHAT, CDR2 FQDESV (reference sequence). The CDR3 runs 15 residues. CDR3 sequence: CASSEGAHSNEKLFF. CDR3 DNA: TGTGCCAGCAGCGAGGGGGCGCATTCTAATGAAAAACTGTTTTTT.

This clonotype was detected ten times or more. The rearrangement joins TRBV10-3 to TRBJ2-5, with D maybe TRBD2 (5 bases). V lost 10 bases to trimming and J lost 2 bases, with 17 bases between them. Germline assignment: CDR1 ENHRY and CDR2 SYGVKD. The CDR3 is made up of 14 amino acids. The CDR3 DNA reads TGTGCCAGCCGGGCGGCTAGCCTTCAAGAGACCCAGTACTTC. It yields the protein CASRAASLQETQYF.

A word on this clonotype: This may arise from a read error, as a much more abundant clone is one base away. Since the CDR3 does not end with the conserved phenylalanine or tryptophan, this likely comes from a read error. The chain links TRBV29-1 to TRBJ2-7, with D perhaps matching TRBD2 (6 bases). Germline assignment: CDR1 SQVTM and CDR2 ANQGSEA. The V end lost 7 bases, the J end lost 2 bases, and 12 bases lay between the germline ends. The length of the CDR3 is 12 residues. For the CDR3, the DNA is TGCAGCGGAGTCGGGGGTCCCTACGAGCAGTACTAC. Translating gives CSGVGGPYEQYY.

This sequence joins TRBV24-1 and TRBJ2-7, with 10 nucleotides matching TRBD1. Germline V gene data show CDR1 as KGHDR and CDR2 as SFDVKD. There are 15 residues in the CDR3. With 2 bases clipped from V and 3 bases from J, the junction kept 3 bases outside the gene matches. The CDR3 protein is CATSDSGQGFYEQYF. In DNA, the CDR3 is TGTGCCACCAGTGATTCGGGACAGGGGTTCTACGAGCAGTACTTC.

This chain links TRBV20-1 with TRBJ2-7, with 10 bases identical to TRBD2. Germline CDR1 and CDR2: DFQATT and SNEGSKA (reference sequence). The CDR3 extends over 14 amino acids. V dropped 6 bases and J dropped 5; count of bases not matched to a gene: 10. In DNA form, the CDR3 reads TGCAGTGCCCAGGGGCTAGCGGGAGTCGACGAGCAGTACTTC. Translation gives CSAQGLAGVDEQYF.

This clonotype was counted ten times or more. V usage is TRBV9 and J usage is TRBJ1-2, with 10 bases that match TRBD1. Per germline, CDR1 SGDLS and CDR2 YYNGEE. CDR3 size: 16 residues. J gave up 1 base and V 0 bases, and 3 bases lay outside the gene matches. The CDR3 coding sequence is TGTGCCAGCAGCGTAGGAGGGACAGGGGATAACTATGGCTACACCTTC. Translating gives CASSVGGTGDNYGYTF. Combining the CDR3 with reference TRBV9 and TRBJ1-2 gives the whole variable domain DSGVTQTPKHLITATGQRVTLRCSPRSGDLSVYWYQQSLDQGLQFLIQYYNGEERAKGNILERFSAQQFPDLHSELNLSSLELGDSALYFCASSVGGTGDNYGYTFGSGTRLTVV.

This chain joins TRBV11-1 and TRBJ1-3; D gene ambiguous. V dropped 7 bases and J dropped 1 base, with 11 bases sitting between them. Looked up from germline, CDR1 is SGHAT and CDR2 is FQDESV (reference sequence). This CDR3 is built from 14 residues. CDR3 protein: CASIRHGSGNTIYF. The CDR3 DNA is TGTGCCAGCATCAGACACGGATCTGGAAACACCATATATTTT.

The CDR3 spells CASSPGEGYGYTF. The DNA for the CDR3 is TGTGCCAGCAGCCCTGGGGAGGGCTATGGCTACACCTTC. This chain uses TRBV12-3 or TRBV12-4 with TRBJ1-2; no clear D. V gave up 6 bases and J gave up 4 bases, with 12 bases separating them. The CDR3 is 13 residues long.

This sequence joins TRBV10-3 and TRBJ1-5; a possible D gene is TRBD1 (5 bases). The V end lost 5 bases, the J end lost 2 bases, and 16 bases lay between the germline ends. CDR1 and CDR2 from the germline V gene are ENHRY and SYGVKD. The CDR3 runs to 16 residues. The CDR3 reads CAISRQEGSGNQPQHF. The CDR3 region has the DNA TGTGCCATCAGTAGGCAAGAGGGGAGTGGCAATCAGCCCCAGCATTTT.

The V and J genes are TRBV2 and TRBJ1-5; the D is unclear. This CDR3 has 14 residues. The V end was cut by 8 bases, the J end by 11 bases, with 22 bases between. CDR1 SNHLY and CDR2 FYNNEI come from the germline V gene. CDR3 sequence: CASGYRGGDSSQHF. Here the CDR3 DNA reads TGTGCCAGCGGGTACAGAGGAGGAGATTCGTCCCAGCATTTT.

As to this clonotype: A much larger clone lies a single base off, so this may be a read error. The rearrangement uses TRBV7-9 and TRBJ2-5; D is perhaps TRBD1 (5 bases). V was shortened by 4 bases and J by 4 bases, with 16 bases between the two germline ends. CDR1 is SEHNR, CDR2 FQNEAQ, per germline (reference sequence). This CDR3 is 15 amino acids long. The CDR3 protein is CASSSGQGDGETQYF. The CDR3 DNA reads as TGTGCCAGCAGCTCAGGGCAGGGCGACGGAGAGACCCAGTACTTC.

The CDR3 sequence is CSARDHQGGTEAFF. DNA for the CDR3: TGCAGTGCTAGAGATCACCAGGGGGGCACTGAAGCTTTCTTT. This rearrangement joins TRBV20-1 to TRBJ1-1; TRBD1 matches at 7 bases. V shed 0 bases, J shed 4 bases, and the junction held 5 bases outside the gene matches. Germline V gene data show CDR1 as DFQATT and CDR2 as SNEGSKA (reference sequence). This CDR3 comprises 14 residues.

For this clonotype: The CDR3 ends on some other residue instead of the conserved phenylalanine or tryptophan, so this is likely a read error. The limits of the CDR3 on the DNA are not certain, so only TCRdb's listed CDR3 is given. The rearrangement uses TRBV10-3 and TRBJ1-1; TRBD1 was called by the table and not checked on the DNA. The germline V gene encodes CDR1 ENHRY and CDR2 SYGVKD. From its first to its last residue, the CDR3 has 10 amino acids. The CDR3 reads CATSDYGQGE.

CDR3 region: CSAQTGTATNEKLFF. The CDR3 nucleotides are TGCAGTGCGCAGACAGGGACAGCAACTAATGAAAAACTGTTTTTT. This rearrangement joins TRBV20-1 to TRBJ1-4; 7 bases agree with TRBD1. Germline CDR1 DFQATT, CDR2 SNEGSKA (reference sequence). The CDR3 length is 15 residues. With 6 bases clipped from V and 0 bases from J, the junction kept 7 bases outside the gene matches.

This clonotype was seen more than once but under ten times. The V gene is TRBV2, the J gene TRBJ1-1; TRBD1 is a possible D gene (6 bases). Trimming removed 6 bases from V and 7 bases from J, with 18 bases in between. Germline CDR1 and CDR2: SNHLY and FYNNEI. The CDR3 sequence is 14 residues long. The CDR3 bases are TGTGCCAGCAGCCTACAGGGATGGATCGGTGAAGCTTTCTTT. It yields the protein CASSLQGWIGEAFF.

In its sample, this clonotype was seen once. A much larger clone lies one base from this, so it may be a read error. The genes are TRBV10-3 and TRBJ1-1; D unclear. The CDR3 contains 15 residues. Per the germline V gene, CDR1 is ENHRY and CDR2 is SYGVKD. The DNA of the CDR3 is TGTTCCATCAGTGAGTCAACAGCCTCGAACACTGAAGCTTTCTTT. It translates to CSISESTASNTEAFF.